These T cell receptor beta chains were read from a single sample in a study of T cell changes during pregnancy in multiple sclerosis. Using immunoSEQ multiplex PCR, the repertoire was profiled, and TCRdb retains in-frame clones only, with some absent. Here the sample spans around 95,000 clones, about 92% being singletons. This specimen was peripheral blood, taken after pregnancy. Receptor source: a female donor in good health, enrolled as a control in a pregnancy study. Both conserved end residues are part of each CDR3. Fields, in order: CDR3 protein, CDR3 DNA, D gene, clone size, V gene, J gene. The D gene is left open where the match is weak. Clone size appears in some rows only: once, few, many, or a class for an expanded clone.

cdr3_aa: CASSIGSGRAIGELFF
cdr3_nt: TGTGCCAGTAGTATAGGCAGCGGGAGGGCCATCGGGGAGCTGTTTTTT
d_call: TRBD2
clone_size: NA
v_call: TRBV19
j_call: TRBJ2-2

cdr3_aa: CAISPTANEQFF
cdr3_nt: TGTGCCATCTCGCCTACCGCCAATGAGCAGTTCTTC
d_call: NA
clone_size: once
v_call: TRBV10-3
j_call: TRBJ2-1

cdr3_aa: CASSGPSQETQYF
cdr3_nt: TGTGCCAGCAGTGGGCCTTCCCAAGAGACCCAGTACTTC
d_call: NA
clone_size: NA
v_call: TRBV2
j_call: TRBJ2-5

cdr3_aa: CASSVASASDEQYF
cdr3_nt: TGCGCCAGCAGTGTGGCCAGCGCGAGCGACGAGCAGTACTTC
d_call: NA
clone_size: NA
v_call: TRBV10-1
j_call: TRBJ2-7

cdr3_aa: CASSLLAGLPYEQYF
cdr3_nt: TGTGCCAGCAGCTTGTTGGCAGGACTACCCTACGAGCAGTACTTC
d_call: NA
clone_size: NA
v_call: TRBV5-6
j_call: TRBJ2-7

cdr3_aa: CASSYLSSGAYNEQFF
cdr3_nt: TGCGCCAGCAGCTATTTATCTAGCGGGGCCTACAATGAGCAGTTCTTC
d_call: TRBD2
clone_size: NA
v_call: TRBV5-1
j_call: TRBJ2-1

cdr3_aa: CASSRRGSTNEKLFF
cdr3_nt: TGCGCCAGCAGCCGAAGGGGGTCAACTAATGAAAAACTGTTTTTT
d_call: NA
clone_size: NA
v_call: TRBV5-1
j_call: TRBJ1-4

cdr3_aa: CASSQEGSWANTEAFF
cdr3_nt: TGCGCCAGCAGCCAAGAAGGTAGTTGGGCGAACACTGAAGCTTTCTTT
d_call: NA
clone_size: NA
v_call: TRBV4-1
j_call: TRBJ1-1

cdr3_aa: CASSLEREGGNEQFF
cdr3_nt: TGCGCCAGCAGCCTCGAGCGGGAGGGGGGCAATGAGCAGTTCTTC
d_call: TRBD2
clone_size: NA
v_call: TRBV5-1
j_call: TRBJ2-1

cdr3_aa: CASSFPGQGFGEQFF
cdr3_nt: TGTGCCAGCAGTTTTCCGGGACAGGGTTTTGGTGAGCAGTTCTTC
d_call: TRBD1
clone_size: NA
v_call: TRBV6-5
j_call: TRBJ2-1

cdr3_aa: CASSTGGGTSGTDTQYF
cdr3_nt: TGTGCCAGTAGTACAGGCGGTGGGACTAGCGGAACAGATACGCAGTATTTT
d_call: TRBD2
clone_size: NA
v_call: TRBV19
j_call: TRBJ2-3

cdr3_aa: CASGQYSYTF
cdr3_nt: TGTGCCAGTGGGCAGTACAGCTACACCTTC
d_call: NA
clone_size: NA
v_call: TRBV19
j_call: TRBJ1-2

cdr3_aa: CASSDWRGDRGSYEQYF
cdr3_nt: TGTGCCAGTAGCGATTGGCGTGGGGACAGGGGCTCCTACGAGCAGTACTTC
d_call: TRBD1
clone_size: once
v_call: TRBV19
j_call: TRBJ2-7

cdr3_aa: CASSPGTGGYEQYF
cdr3_nt: TGTGCCAGCTCACCAGGGACAGGAGGCTACGAGCAGTACTTC
d_call: TRBD1
clone_size: NA
v_call: TRBV18
j_call: TRBJ2-7

cdr3_aa: CASSLGRRLAGLETQYF
cdr3_nt: TGTGCCAGCAGCTTAGGGCGGCGGCTAGCGGGCCTGGAGACCCAGTACTTC
d_call: TRBD2
clone_size: NA
v_call: TRBV7-2
j_call: TRBJ2-5

cdr3_aa: CASSRRDRATGELFF
cdr3_nt: TGTGCCAGTAGTAGACGGGACAGGGCCACCGGGGAGCTGTTTTTT
d_call: TRBD1
clone_size: NA
v_call: TRBV19
j_call: TRBJ2-2

cdr3_aa: CASSPVTSNTQYF
cdr3_nt: TGTGCCAGCAGCCCCGTGACTAGCAATACGCAGTATTTT
d_call: TRBD2
clone_size: NA
v_call: TRBV7-2
j_call: TRBJ2-3

cdr3_aa: CASSQDPQETQYF
cdr3_nt: TGCGCCAGCAGCCAAGACCCTCAAGAGACCCAGTACTTC
d_call: NA
clone_size: NA
v_call: TRBV4-1
j_call: TRBJ2-5

cdr3_aa: CASSTPGQLISGNTIYF
cdr3_nt: TGTGCCAGTAGTACACCGGGACAGTTGATCTCTGGAAACACCATATATTTT
d_call: TRBD1
clone_size: NA
v_call: TRBV19
j_call: TRBJ1-3

cdr3_aa: CATSREENSPLHF
cdr3_nt: TGTGCCACCAGCAGGGAGGAGAATTCACCCCTCCACTTT
d_call: NA
clone_size: NA
v_call: TRBV15
j_call: TRBJ1-6

cdr3_aa: CAWTRPGQEIRYF
cdr3_nt: TGTGCCTGGACCCGTCCGGGACAGGAGATCAGGTACTTC
d_call: TRBD1
clone_size: NA
v_call: TRBV30
j_call: TRBJ2-7

cdr3_aa: CASLGELNNEKLFF
cdr3_nt: TGCGCCAGCCTTGGTGAGCTCAATAATGAAAAACTGTTTTTT
d_call: NA
clone_size: once
v_call: TRBV5-1
j_call: TRBJ1-4

cdr3_aa: CASSGTWRQNTEAFF
cdr3_nt: TGTGCCAGCAGTGGCACTTGGCGGCAGAACACTGAAGCTTTCTTT
d_call: NA
clone_size: NA
v_call: TRBV6-4
j_call: TRBJ1-1

cdr3_aa: CASSRIAGNQETQYF
cdr3_nt: TGTGCCAGCAGTAGGATAGCGGGGAACCAAGAGACCCAGTACTTC
d_call: TRBD2
clone_size: NA
v_call: TRBV6-1
j_call: TRBJ2-5

cdr3_aa: CASRLLAGGGHEQYF
cdr3_nt: TGTGCCAGCAGGTTACTAGCGGGAGGGGGCCACGAGCAGTACTTC
d_call: TRBD2
clone_size: NA
v_call: TRBV2
j_call: TRBJ2-7

cdr3_aa: CAISDSRDTMSSGANVLTF
cdr3_nt: TGTGCCATCAGTGACTCCCGGGACACGATGTCCTCTGGGGCCAACGTCCTGACTTTC
d_call: NA
clone_size: NA
v_call: TRBV10-3
j_call: TRBJ2-6

cdr3_aa: CASSVSGASGETQYF
cdr3_nt: TGCGCCAGCAGTGTTAGCGGGGCCTCAGGGGAGACCCAGTACTTC
d_call: TRBD2
clone_size: NA
v_call: TRBV5-1
j_call: TRBJ2-5

cdr3_aa: CASSRTIRDRGDGYTF
cdr3_nt: TGTGCCAGCAGCCGGACGATCCGGGACAGGGGCGATGGCTACACCTTC
d_call: TRBD1
clone_size: NA
v_call: TRBV13
j_call: TRBJ1-2

cdr3_aa: CASNGDGGYGTEAFF
cdr3_nt: TGCGCCAGCAACGGAGATGGGGGCTACGGGACTGAAGCTTTCTTT
d_call: NA
clone_size: NA
v_call: TRBV5-1
j_call: TRBJ1-1

cdr3_aa: CASSSGTGTGANVLTF
cdr3_nt: TGTGCCAGCAGCTCCGGGACAGGGACCGGGGCCAACGTCCTGACTTTC
d_call: TRBD1
clone_size: NA
v_call: TRBV28
j_call: TRBJ2-6

cdr3_aa: CASSVRWNTEAFF
cdr3_nt: TGTGCCAGCTCAGTCCGATGGAACACTGAAGCTTTCTTT
d_call: NA
clone_size: once
v_call: TRBV2
j_call: TRBJ1-1

cdr3_aa: CASSLSTGFTTEAFF
cdr3_nt: TGTGCCAGCAGCTTGTCGACGGGGTTTACCACTGAAGCTTTCTTT
d_call: NA
clone_size: NA
v_call: TRBV7-9
j_call: TRBJ1-1

cdr3_aa: CASSQEGGGSGNTIYF
cdr3_nt: TGCGCCAGCAGCCAAGAGGGGGGGGGCTCTGGAAACACCATATATTTT
d_call: NA
clone_size: once
v_call: TRBV4-1
j_call: TRBJ1-3

cdr3_aa: CASRGQGINQPQHF
cdr3_nt: TGTGCCAGCAGGGGACAGGGGATCAATCAGCCCCAGCATTTT
d_call: TRBD1
clone_size: NA
v_call: TRBV2
j_call: TRBJ1-5

cdr3_aa: CASSRQGNTGELFF
cdr3_nt: TGTGCCAGCAGTAGACAGGGTAACACCGGGGAGCTGTTTTTT
d_call: TRBD1
clone_size: NA
v_call: TRBV28
j_call: TRBJ2-2

cdr3_aa: CASSRALSGGSGRGELFF
cdr3_nt: TGCGCCAGCAGCCGTGCCTTATCAGGGGGCTCGGGACGCGGGGAGCTGTTTTTT
d_call: TRBD1
clone_size: NA
v_call: TRBV4-1
j_call: TRBJ2-2

cdr3_aa: CASSVRGNQPQHF
cdr3_nt: TGTGCCAGCAGCGTGAGGGGCAATCAGCCCCAGCATTTT
d_call: NA
clone_size: NA
v_call: TRBV7-2
j_call: TRBJ1-5

cdr3_aa: CASSPTGTRYEQYF
cdr3_nt: TGTGCCAGCTCACCAACGGGGACTCGATACGAGCAGTACTTC
d_call: NA
clone_size: NA
v_call: TRBV18
j_call: TRBJ2-7

cdr3_aa: CASGRGGYDQPQHF
cdr3_nt: TGTGCCAGCGGGAGGGGGGGCTACGATCAGCCCCAGCATTTT
d_call: NA
clone_size: few
v_call: TRBV5-5
j_call: TRBJ1-5

cdr3_aa: CASSPGGPLDTQYF
cdr3_nt: TGTGCCAGCAGTCCTGGAGGGCCTTTAGATACGCAGTATTTT
d_call: NA
clone_size: NA
v_call: TRBV2
j_call: TRBJ2-3

cdr3_aa: CASSPGDRNYEQYF
cdr3_nt: TGCGCCAGCAGCCCGGGGGACAGAAACTACGAGCAGTACTTC
d_call: NA
clone_size: NA
v_call: TRBV5-1
j_call: TRBJ2-7

cdr3_aa: CASSLRAGAQETQYF
cdr3_nt: TGTGCCAGCAGCCTTAGGGCGGGGGCCCAAGAGACCCAGTACTTC
d_call: NA
clone_size: NA
v_call: TRBV7-8
j_call: TRBJ2-5